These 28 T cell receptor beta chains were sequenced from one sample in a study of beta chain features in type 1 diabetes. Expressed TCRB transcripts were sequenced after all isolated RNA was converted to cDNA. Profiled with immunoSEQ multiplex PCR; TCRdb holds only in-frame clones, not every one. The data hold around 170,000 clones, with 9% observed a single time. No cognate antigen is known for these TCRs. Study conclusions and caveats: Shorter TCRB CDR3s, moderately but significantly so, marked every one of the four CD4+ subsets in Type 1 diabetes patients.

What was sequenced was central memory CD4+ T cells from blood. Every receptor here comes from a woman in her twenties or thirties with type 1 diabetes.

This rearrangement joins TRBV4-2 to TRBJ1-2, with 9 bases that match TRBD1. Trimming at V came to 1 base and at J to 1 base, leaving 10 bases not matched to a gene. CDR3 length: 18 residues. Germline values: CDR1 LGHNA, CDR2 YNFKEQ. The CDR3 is CASSQAGTGRKLNYGYTF. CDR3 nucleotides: TGTGCCAGCAGCCAAGCAGGGACAGGGAGAAAACTTAACTATGGCTACACCTTC.

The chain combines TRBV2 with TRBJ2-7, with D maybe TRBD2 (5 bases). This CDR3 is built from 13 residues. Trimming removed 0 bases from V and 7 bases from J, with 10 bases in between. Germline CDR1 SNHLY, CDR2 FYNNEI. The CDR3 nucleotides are TGTGCCAGCAGTGAAGCTAGCGCTGGAGAGCAGTACTTC. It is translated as CASSEASAGEQYF.

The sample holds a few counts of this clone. The CDR3: CASSSSSNNREGDGYTF. The CDR3 DNA reads as TGTGCCAGCTCATCATCATCGAACAACAGGGAGGGCGACGGCTACACCTTC. The chain combines TRBV18 with TRBJ1-2, with TRBD1 as a possible D gene (6 bases). Trimming pared 5 bases from V and 8 bases from J, leaving 27 bases between. CDR3 size: 17 residues. From germline, CDR1 is KGHSH and CDR2 LQKENI.

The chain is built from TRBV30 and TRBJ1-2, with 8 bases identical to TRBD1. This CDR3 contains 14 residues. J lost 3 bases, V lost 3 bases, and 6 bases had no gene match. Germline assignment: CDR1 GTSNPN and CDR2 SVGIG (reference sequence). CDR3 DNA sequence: TGTGCCTGGAGCCGGACAGGGTCGGACTATGGCTACACCTTC. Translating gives CAWSRTGSDYGYTF.

The CDR3 region has the DNA TGTGCCTGGAGTGTCGAGGGAGGATGGGGCTACACCTTC. Translating it yields CAWSVEGGWGYTF. V gene TRBV30 combines with J gene TRBJ1-2; D call uncertain. The CDR3 is made up of 13 amino acids. Germline V lookup: CDR1 GTSNPN, CDR2 SVGIG (reference sequence). V lost 0 bases, J lost 8 bases, and 13 bases lay in between.

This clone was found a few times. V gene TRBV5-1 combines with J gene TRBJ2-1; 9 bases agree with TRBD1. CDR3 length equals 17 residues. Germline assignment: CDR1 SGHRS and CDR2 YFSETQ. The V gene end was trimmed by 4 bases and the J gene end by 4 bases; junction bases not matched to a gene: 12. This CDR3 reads CASSGGPSGQGYNEQFF. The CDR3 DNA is TGCGCCAGCAGCGGGGGCCCATCGGGACAGGGTTACAATGAGCAGTTCTTC.

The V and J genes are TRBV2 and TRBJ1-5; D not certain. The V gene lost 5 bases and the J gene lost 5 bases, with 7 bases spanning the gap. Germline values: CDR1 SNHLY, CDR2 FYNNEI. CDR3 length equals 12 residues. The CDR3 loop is CASSHRDQPQHF. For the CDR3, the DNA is TGTGCCAGCAGTCACAGAGATCAGCCCCAGCATTTT.

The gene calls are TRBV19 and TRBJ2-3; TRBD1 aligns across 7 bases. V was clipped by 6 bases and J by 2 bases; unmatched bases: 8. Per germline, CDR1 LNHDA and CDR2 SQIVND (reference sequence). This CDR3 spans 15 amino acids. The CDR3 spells CASSRQGQITDTQYF. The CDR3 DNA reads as TGTGCCAGTAGCCGACAGGGACAGATCACAGATACGCAGTATTTT. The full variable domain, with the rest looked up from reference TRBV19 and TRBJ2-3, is DGGITQSPKYLFRKEGQNVTLSCEQNLNHDAMYWYRQDPGQGLRLIYYSQIVNDFQKGDIAEGYSVSREKKESFPLTVTSAQKNPTAFYLCASSRQGQITDTQYFGPGTRLTVL.

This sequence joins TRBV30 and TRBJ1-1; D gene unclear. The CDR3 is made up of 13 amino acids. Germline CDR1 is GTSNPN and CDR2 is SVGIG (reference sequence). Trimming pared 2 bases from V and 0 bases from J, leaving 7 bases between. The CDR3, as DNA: TGTGCCTGGAGTCCCCAGTTGAACACTGAAGCTTTCTTT. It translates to CAWSPQLNTEAFF. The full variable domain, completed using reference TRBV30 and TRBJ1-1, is SQTIHQWPATLVQPVGSPLSLECTVEGTSNPNLYWYRQAAGRGLQLLFYSVGIGQISSEVPQNLSASRPQDRQFILSSKKLLLSDSGFYLCAWSPQLNTEAFFGQGTRLTVV.

CDR3 sequence: CAWSRQGLAKNIQYF. The DNA of the CDR3 is TGTGCCTGGAGTAGGCAGGGACTAGCCAAAAACATTCAGTACTTC. The J gene is TRBJ2-4, the V gene TRBV30, with a weak D call TRBD2 (6 bases). Germline V CDR1 and CDR2: GTSNPN, SVGIG (reference sequence). CDR3 size: 15 residues. Trimming stripped 2 bases from V and 0 bases from J, with 11 bases between.

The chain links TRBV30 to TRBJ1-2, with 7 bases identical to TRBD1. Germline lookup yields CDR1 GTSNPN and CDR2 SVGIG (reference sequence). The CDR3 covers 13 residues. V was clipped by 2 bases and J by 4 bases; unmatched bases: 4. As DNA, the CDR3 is TGTGCCTGGAGTAGGGACAGTGGCTATGGCTACACCTTC. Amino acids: CAWSRDSGYGYTF.

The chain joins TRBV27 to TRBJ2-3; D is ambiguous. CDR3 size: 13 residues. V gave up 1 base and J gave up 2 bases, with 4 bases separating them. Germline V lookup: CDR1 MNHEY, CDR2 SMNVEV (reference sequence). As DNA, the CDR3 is TGTGCCAGCAGTTTATTAGCCACAGATACGCAGTATTTT. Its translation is CASSLLATDTQYF.

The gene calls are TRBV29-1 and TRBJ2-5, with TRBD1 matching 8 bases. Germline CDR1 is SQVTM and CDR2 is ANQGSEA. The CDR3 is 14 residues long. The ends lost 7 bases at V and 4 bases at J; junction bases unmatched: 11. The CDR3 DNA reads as TGCAGCGCCACAACCCGCAGGGGGCTAGAGACCCAGTACTTC. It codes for CSATTRRGLETQYF.

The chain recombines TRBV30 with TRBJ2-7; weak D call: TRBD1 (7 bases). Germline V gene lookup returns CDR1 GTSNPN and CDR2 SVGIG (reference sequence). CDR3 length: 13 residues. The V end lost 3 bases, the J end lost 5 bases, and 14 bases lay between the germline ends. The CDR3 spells CAWSSGRGDEQYF. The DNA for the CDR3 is TGTGCCTGGAGCTCGGGCAGGGGGGACGAGCAGTACTTC.

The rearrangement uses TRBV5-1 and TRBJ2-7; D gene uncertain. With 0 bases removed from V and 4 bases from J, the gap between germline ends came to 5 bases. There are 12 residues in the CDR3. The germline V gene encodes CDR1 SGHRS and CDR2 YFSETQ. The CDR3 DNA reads TGCGCCAGCAGCTTGGAACAGTACGAGCAGTACTTC. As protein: CASSLEQYEQYF.

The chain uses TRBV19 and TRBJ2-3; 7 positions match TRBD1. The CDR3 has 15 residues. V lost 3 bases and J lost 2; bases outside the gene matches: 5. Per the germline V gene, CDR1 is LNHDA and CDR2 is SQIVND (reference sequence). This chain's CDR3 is CASSIRDRVTDTQYF. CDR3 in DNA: TGTGCCAGTAGTATCCGGGACAGAGTCACAGATACGCAGTATTTT.

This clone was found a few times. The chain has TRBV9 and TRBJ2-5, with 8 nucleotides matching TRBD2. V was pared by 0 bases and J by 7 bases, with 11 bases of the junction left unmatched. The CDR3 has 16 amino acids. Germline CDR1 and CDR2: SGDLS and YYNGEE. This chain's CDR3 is CASSVGDSGAWATQYF. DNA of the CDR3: TGTGCCAGCAGCGTAGGAGATAGCGGGGCCTGGGCGACCCAGTACTTC.

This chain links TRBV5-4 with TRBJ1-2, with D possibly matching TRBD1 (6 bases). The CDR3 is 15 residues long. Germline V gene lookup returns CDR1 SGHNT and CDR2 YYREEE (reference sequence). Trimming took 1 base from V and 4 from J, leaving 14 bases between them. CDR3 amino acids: CASSLQLQGLYGYTF. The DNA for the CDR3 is TGTGCCAGCAGCTTGCAACTACAGGGCCTCTATGGCTACACCTTC. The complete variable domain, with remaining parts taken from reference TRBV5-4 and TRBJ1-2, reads ETGVTQSPTHLIKTRGQQVTLRCSSQSGHNTVSWYQQALGQGPQFIFQYYREEENGRGNFPPRFSGLQFPNYSSELNVNALELDDSALYLCASSLQLQGLYGYTFGSGTRLTVV.

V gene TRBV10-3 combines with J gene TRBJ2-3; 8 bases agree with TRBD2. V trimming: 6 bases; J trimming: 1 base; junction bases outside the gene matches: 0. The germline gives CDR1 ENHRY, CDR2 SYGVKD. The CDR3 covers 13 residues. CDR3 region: CAIRGLGTDTQYF. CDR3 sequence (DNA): TGTGCCATCAGGGGACTAGGCACAGATACGCAGTATTTT.

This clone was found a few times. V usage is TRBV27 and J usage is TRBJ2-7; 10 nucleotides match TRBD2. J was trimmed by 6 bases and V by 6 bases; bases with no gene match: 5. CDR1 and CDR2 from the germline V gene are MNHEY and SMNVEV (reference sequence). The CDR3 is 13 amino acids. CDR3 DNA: TGTGCCAGCAGCCGGCTAGCGGGAGCCGAGCAGTACTTC. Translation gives CASSRLAGAEQYF.

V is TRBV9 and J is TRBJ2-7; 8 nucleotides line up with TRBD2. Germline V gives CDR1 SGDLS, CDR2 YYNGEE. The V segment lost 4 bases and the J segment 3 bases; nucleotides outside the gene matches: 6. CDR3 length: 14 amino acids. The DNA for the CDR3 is TGTGCCAGCAGCTCGGGCGGGACTAGCTACGAGCAGTACTTC. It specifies CASSSGGTSYEQYF.

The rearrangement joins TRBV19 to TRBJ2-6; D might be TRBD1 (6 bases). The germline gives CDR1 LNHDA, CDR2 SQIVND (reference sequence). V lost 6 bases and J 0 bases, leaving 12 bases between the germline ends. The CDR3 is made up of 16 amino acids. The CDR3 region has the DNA TGTGCCAGTAGGGACAGATACCGCTCTGGGGCCAACGTCCTGACTTTC. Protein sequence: CASRDRYRSGANVLTF.

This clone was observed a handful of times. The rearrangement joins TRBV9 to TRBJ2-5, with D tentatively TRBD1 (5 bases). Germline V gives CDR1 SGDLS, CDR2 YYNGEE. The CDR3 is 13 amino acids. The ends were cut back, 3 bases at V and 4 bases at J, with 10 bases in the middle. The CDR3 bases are TGTGCCAGCAGCGGCCCTGGGGCAGAGACCCAGTACTTC. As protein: CASSGPGAETQYF.

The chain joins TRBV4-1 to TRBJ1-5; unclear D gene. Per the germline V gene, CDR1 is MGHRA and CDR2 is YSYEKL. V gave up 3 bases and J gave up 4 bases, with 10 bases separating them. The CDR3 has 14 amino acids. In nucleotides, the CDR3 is TGCGCCAGCAGCCAGCATCAGGCGAATCAGCCCCAGCATTTT. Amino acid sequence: CASSQHQANQPQHF.

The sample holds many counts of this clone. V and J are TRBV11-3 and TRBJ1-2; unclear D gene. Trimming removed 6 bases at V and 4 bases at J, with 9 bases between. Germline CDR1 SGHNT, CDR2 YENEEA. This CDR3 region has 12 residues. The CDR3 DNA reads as TGTGCCAGCAGTGGCCCTGGCTATGGCTACACCTTC. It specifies CASSGPGYGYTF.

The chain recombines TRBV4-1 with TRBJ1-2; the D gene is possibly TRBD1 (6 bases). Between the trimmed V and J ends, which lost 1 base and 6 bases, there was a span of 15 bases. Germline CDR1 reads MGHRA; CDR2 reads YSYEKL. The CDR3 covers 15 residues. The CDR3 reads CASSQALLQGNGYTF. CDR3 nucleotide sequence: TGCGCCAGCAGCCAAGCCCTTCTACAGGGAAATGGCTACACCTTC.

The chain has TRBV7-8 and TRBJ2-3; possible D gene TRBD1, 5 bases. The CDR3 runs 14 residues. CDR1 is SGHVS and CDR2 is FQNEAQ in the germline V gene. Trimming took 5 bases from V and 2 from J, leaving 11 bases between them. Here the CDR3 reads CASSQRQTTDTQYF. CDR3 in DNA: TGTGCCAGCAGCCAAAGACAGACCACAGATACGCAGTATTTT.

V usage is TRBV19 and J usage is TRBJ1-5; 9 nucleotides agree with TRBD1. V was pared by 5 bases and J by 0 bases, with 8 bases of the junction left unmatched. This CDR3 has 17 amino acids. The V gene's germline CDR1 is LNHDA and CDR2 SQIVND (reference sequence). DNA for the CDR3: TGTGCCAGTAGTGAGGGACAGGGCCATTATAGCAATCAGCCCCAGCATTTT. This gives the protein CASSEGQGHYSNQPQHF.